This T cell receptor beta chain appears in the sequencing data of a study of blood T cell repertoires in COVID-19. Study in general: Donors in the United States, Italy and Spain gave samples during acute or convalescent COVID-19. PBMCs, B-cell-depleted T cells, or T cells provided the cDNA or gDNA that made up the material.

The CDR3 extends over 12 amino acids. Germline CDR1 is SGHTA and CDR2 is FQGNSA. V lost 6 bases and J lost 2, with 8 bases in between. The protocol was immunoSEQ multiplex PCR, while the TCRdb copy is restricted to in-frame clones and leaves out a portion. The sample has a few hundred thousand clones, more than 70% seen once. This receptor was taken from a woman between 40 and 50 years old who had recovered from COVID-19. The chain links TRBV7-2 to TRBJ2-7; D might be TRBD1 (5 bases). The specimen was peripheral blood. CDR3 in DNA: TGTGCCAGCAGTGGGGCCGCCTACGAGCAGTACTTC. It yields the protein CASSGAAYEQYF.